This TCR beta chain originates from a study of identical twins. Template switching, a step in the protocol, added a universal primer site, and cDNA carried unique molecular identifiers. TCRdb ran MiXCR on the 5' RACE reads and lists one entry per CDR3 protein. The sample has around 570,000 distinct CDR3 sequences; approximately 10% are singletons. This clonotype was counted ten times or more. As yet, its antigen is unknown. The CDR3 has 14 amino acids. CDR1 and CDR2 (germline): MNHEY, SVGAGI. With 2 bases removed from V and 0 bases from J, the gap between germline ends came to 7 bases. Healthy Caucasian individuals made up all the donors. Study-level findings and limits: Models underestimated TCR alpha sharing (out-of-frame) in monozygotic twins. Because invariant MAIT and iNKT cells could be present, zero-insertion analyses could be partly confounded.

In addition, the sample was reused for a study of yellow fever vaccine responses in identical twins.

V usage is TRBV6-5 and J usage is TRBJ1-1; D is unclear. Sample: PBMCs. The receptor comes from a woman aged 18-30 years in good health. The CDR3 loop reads CASSYATVNTEAFF. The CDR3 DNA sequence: TGTGCCAGCAGTTACGCGACGGTGAACACTGAAGCTTTCTTT.